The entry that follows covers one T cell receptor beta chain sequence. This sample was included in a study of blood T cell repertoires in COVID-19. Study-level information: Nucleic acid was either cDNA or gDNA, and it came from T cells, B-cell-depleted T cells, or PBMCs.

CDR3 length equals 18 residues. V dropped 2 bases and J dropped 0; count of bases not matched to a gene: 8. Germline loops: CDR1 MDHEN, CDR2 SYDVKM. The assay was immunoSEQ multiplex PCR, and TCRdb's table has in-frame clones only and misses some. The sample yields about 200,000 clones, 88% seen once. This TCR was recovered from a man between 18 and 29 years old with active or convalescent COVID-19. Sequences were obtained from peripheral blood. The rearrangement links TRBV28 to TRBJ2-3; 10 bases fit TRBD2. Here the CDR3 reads CASSLRPASGGSTDTQYF. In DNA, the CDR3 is TGTGCCAGCAGTTTACGTCCCGCTAGCGGGGGAAGCACAGATACGCAGTATTTT.